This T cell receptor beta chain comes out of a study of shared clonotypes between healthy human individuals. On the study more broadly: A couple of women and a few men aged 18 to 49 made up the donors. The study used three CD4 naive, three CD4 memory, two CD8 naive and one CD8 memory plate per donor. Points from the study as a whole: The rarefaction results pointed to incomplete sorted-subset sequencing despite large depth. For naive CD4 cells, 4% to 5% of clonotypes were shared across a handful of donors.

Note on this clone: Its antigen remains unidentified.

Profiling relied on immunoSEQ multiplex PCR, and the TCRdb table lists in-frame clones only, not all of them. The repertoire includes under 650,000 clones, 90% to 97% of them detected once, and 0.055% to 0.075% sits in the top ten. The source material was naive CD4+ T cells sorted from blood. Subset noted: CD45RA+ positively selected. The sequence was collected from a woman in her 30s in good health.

The CDR3 region has the DNA TGTGCCAGTAGTAGGGGACAGGGGGGGGATGAGCAGTTCTTC. Its translation is CASSRGQGGDEQFF. The genes are TRBV19 and TRBJ2-1; 11 bases line up with TRBD1. CDR1 LNHDA and CDR2 SQIVND come from the germline V gene (reference sequence). Trimming took 4 bases from V and 8 from J; bases not matched to a gene: 4. CDR3 size: 14 residues. Based on the CDR3 plus reference TRBV19 and TRBJ2-1, the full variable domain is DGGITQSPKYLFRKEGQNVTLSCEQNLNHDAMYWYRQDPGQGLRLIYYSQIVNDFQKGDIAEGYSVSREKKESFPLTVTSAQKNPTAFYLCASSRGQGGDEQFFGPGTRLTVL.